This T cell receptor beta chain was profiled in a study of identical twins. Broader study findings: Alpha sequences out of frame and shared by twins had excess low generation probability. High-abundance cord blood beta clonotypes had fewer insertions; memory repertoires showed none. For zero-insertion analyses, partial confounding could come from invariant MAIT and iNKT cells.

cDNA carried unique molecular identifiers, and a universal primer site was added by template switching. One entry per CDR3 protein results from TCRdb running MiXCR on the 5' RACE reads. The sample contains 1.5 million to 2 million distinct CDR3 sequences, around 29% of which appear only once. In regard to this clonotype: Its specificity is unknown.

The CDR3 consists of 19 residues. J lost 1 base, V lost 2 bases, and 14 bases had no gene match. CDR1 MDHEN and CDR2 SYDVKM come from the germline V gene. The chain carries TRBV28 and TRBJ2-3; TRBD2 matches 8 bases. This receptor was identified in a newborn girl in good health. The sample taken for sequencing was cord blood. CDR3 amino acids: CASSLPRSGFSGGTDTQYF. The CDR3, as DNA: TGTGCCAGCAGTTTACCACGATCGGGTTTTAGCGGGGGCACAGATACGCAGTATTTT.